This T cell receptor (beta chain) was found in a study of blood T cell repertoires in COVID-19. Only one count was recorded for this clone. This table comes from immunoSEQ multiplex PCR, and its TCRdb copy is limited to in-frame clones, with some not included. In the table there are about 130,000 clones, approximately 88% of which are singletons. The germline V gene encodes CDR1 SGHDT and CDR2 YYEEEE. This CDR3 contains 15 residues. Trimming removed 2 bases at V and 1 base at J, with 9 bases between. This TCR was sampled from a man in his forties or fifties with acute or convalescent COVID-19. This rearrangement joins TRBV5-6 to TRBJ2-2; D is ambiguous. The sequencing input was peripheral blood. CDR3 amino acids: CASSLPTENTGELFF. Written as DNA, the CDR3 is TGTGCCAGCAGCTTACCAACAGAGAACACCGGGGAGCTGTTTTTT.